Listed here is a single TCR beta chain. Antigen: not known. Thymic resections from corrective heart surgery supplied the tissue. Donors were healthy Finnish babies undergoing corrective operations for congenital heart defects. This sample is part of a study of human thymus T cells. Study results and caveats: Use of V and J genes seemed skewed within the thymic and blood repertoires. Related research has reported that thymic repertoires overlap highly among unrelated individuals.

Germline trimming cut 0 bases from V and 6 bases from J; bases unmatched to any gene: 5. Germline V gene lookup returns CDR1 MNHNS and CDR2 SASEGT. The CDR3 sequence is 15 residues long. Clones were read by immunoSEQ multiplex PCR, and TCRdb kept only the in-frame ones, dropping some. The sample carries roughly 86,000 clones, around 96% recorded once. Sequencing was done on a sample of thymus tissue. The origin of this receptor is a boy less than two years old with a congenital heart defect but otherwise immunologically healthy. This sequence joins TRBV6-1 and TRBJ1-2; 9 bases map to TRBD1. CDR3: CASSEAHRGPNGYTF. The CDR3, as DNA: TGTGCCAGCAGTGAAGCGCACAGGGGGCCGAATGGCTACACCTTC.